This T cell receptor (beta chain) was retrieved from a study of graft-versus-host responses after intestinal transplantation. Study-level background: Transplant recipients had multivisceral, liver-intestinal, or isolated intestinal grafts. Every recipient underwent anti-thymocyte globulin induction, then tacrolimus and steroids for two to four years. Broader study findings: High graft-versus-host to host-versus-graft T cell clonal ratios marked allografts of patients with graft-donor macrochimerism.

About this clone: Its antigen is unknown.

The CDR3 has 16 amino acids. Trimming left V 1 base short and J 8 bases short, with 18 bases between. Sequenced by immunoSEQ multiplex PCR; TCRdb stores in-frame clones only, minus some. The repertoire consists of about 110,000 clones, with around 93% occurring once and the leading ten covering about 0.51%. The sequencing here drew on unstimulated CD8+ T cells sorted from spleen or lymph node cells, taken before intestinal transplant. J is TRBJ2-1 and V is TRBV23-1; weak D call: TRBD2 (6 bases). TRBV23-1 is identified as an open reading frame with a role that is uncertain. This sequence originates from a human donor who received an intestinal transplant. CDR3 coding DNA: TGCGCCAGCAGTCAATGCATGAGACTAGTTTTCTATGAGCAGTTCTTC. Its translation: CASSQCMRLVFYEQFF.